A single sample is the source of the 24 T cell receptor beta chains below, sequenced in a study of blood T cell repertoires in COVID-19. The data were produced by immunoSEQ multiplex PCR, yet TCRdb's version contains in-frame clones alone and is incomplete. Found here are 100,000 to 150,000 clones, roughly 87% of them singletons; the top ten hold about 6.2%. What was sequenced was peripheral blood. These receptors were collected from a man older than 75 with active or convalescent COVID-19.

The chain combines TRBV28 with TRBJ1-2; D not certain. V lost 3 bases, J lost 0 bases, and 11 bases lay in between. Germline loops: CDR1 MDHEN, CDR2 SYDVKM. This CDR3 contains 15 residues. The CDR3 DNA is TGTGCCAGCAGTTTGGGCAGGCCAGCTAACTATGGCTACACCTTC. Translated: CASSLGRPANYGYTF.

This chain uses TRBV18 with TRBJ1-1; 7 bases match TRBD1. Looked up from germline, CDR1 is KGHSH and CDR2 is LQKENI. The CDR3 runs 15 residues. V lost 7 bases and J lost 4; bases outside the gene matches: 12. The CDR3 nucleotides are TGTGCCAGCTTGCGACAGGGAGATACGAGCACTGAAGCTTTCTTT. Its protein is CASLRQGDTSTEAFF.

V gene TRBV7-9 combines with J gene TRBJ1-3, with 7 nucleotides matching TRBD1. CDR3 length: 17 residues. Germline V gene sequence: CDR1 SEHNR, CDR2 FQNEAQ (reference sequence). V dropped 4 bases and J dropped 0; count of bases not matched to a gene: 9. CDR3 DNA sequence: TGTGCCAGCAGCTCGGGACAGAACTACGGCTCTGGAAACACCATATATTTT. Translated: CASSSGQNYGSGNTIYF.

The chain carries TRBV12-5 and TRBJ2-5; the D is unclear. V was cut by 6 bases and J by 2 bases, with 4 bases left in between. This CDR3 is built from 11 residues. CDR1 is LGHNT, CDR2 FRNRAP, per germline. The CDR3: CASGPQETQYF. CDR3 in DNA: TGTGCTAGTGGCCCACAAGAGACCCAGTACTTC.

V and J are TRBV6-5 and TRBJ1-6; D may be TRBD1 (6 bases). This CDR3 contains 14 residues. Germline-derived CDR1 and CDR2 are MNHEY and SVGAGI. Trimming took 7 bases from V and 10 from J, leaving 17 bases between them. CDR3 sequence: CASTGGQSGSPLHF. The CDR3 nucleotides read TGTGCCAGCACGGGAGGACAGTCTGGGTCACCCCTCCACTTT.

In this sample, this clone turned up once. CDR3 nucleotide sequence: TGTGCCAGTTATGGGATGGGAGATTGGATCTATGGCTACACCTTC. Translated: CASYGMGDWIYGYTF. This sequence joins TRBV19 and TRBJ1-2; D gene unclear. Per the germline V gene, CDR1 is LNHDA and CDR2 is SQIVND (reference sequence). With 8 bases removed from V and 4 bases from J, the gap between germline ends came to 20 bases. The CDR3 length is 15 residues. Variable domain in full (rest from reference TRBV19 and TRBJ1-2): DGGITQSPKYLFRKEGQNVTLSCEQNLNHDAMYWYRQDPGQGLRLIYYSQIVNDFQKGDIAEGYSVSREKKESFPLTVTSAQKNPTAFYLCASYGMGDWIYGYTFGSGTRLTVV.

This clone was seen more than once but under ten times. The V and J genes are TRBV27 and TRBJ2-6; D is perhaps TRBD1 (6 bases). There are 15 residues in the CDR3. The V gene lost 8 bases and the J gene lost 1 base, with 12 bases spanning the gap. Per germline, CDR1 MNHEY and CDR2 SMNVEV (reference sequence). The CDR3 bases are TGTGCCAGCCGGGACAAATTATCTGGGGCCAACGTCCTGACTTTC. Encoded protein: CASRDKLSGANVLTF.

The J gene is TRBJ1-1, the V gene TRBV7-3, with D possibly matching TRBD1 (6 bases). CDR3 length: 15 residues. Germline V gene lookup returns CDR1 SGHTA and CDR2 FQGTGA. The V end lost 6 bases, the J end lost 0 bases, and 14 bases lay between the germline ends. In DNA form, the CDR3 reads TGTGCCAGCAGTCGGGACATATTTATGAACACTGAAGCTTTCTTT. Translating gives CASSRDIFMNTEAFF. Filled out from reference TRBV7-3 and TRBJ1-1, the complete variable domain reads GAGVSQTPSNKVTEKGKYVELRCDPISGHTALYWYRQSLGQGPEFLIYFQGTGAADDSGLPNDRFFAVRPEGSVSTLKIQRTERGDSAVYLCASSRDIFMNTEAFFGQGTRLTVV.

The rearrangement joins TRBV9 to TRBJ2-5; 7 bases align to TRBD2. Per the germline V gene, CDR1 is SGDLS and CDR2 is YYNGEE. V lost 7 bases, J lost 1 base, and 4 bases stayed unmatched. The CDR3 consists of 13 residues. The CDR3 region has the DNA TGTGCCAGCGGGGGGGGAGTCCAAGAGACCCAGTACTTC. Its translation: CASGGGVQETQYF.

The chain uses TRBV27 and TRBJ2-3; D is perhaps TRBD2 (6 bases). This CDR3 is built from 15 residues. Deletions cut 3 bases from V and 0 bases from J, with 10 bases between. The V gene's germline CDR1 is MNHEY and CDR2 SMNVEV (reference sequence). This CDR3 is CASSLGGTSTDTQYF. In DNA form, the CDR3 reads TGTGCCAGCAGTTTGGGGGGAACCAGCACAGATACGCAGTATTTT.

This rearrangement joins TRBV27 to TRBJ2-7; a weak D match, TRBD2 (6 bases). Trimming removed 6 bases from V and 4 bases from J, with 22 bases in between. This CDR3 region has 16 residues. From germline, CDR1 is MNHEY and CDR2 SMNVEV (reference sequence). The CDR3 is CASRKSGLPDFYEQYF. CDR3 nucleotides: TGTGCCAGCAGGAAGAGCGGGCTCCCCGACTTTTACGAGCAGTACTTC.

The rearrangement uses TRBV18 and TRBJ1-5; 9 nucleotides agree with TRBD1. This CDR3 is built from 16 residues. V shed 6 bases, J shed 5 bases, and the junction held 11 bases outside the gene matches. CDR1 KGHSH and CDR2 LQKENI come from the germline V gene. The CDR3 loop reads CASSQRGQGGYQPQHF. The CDR3 coding sequence is TGTGCCAGCTCCCAAAGGGGACAGGGAGGGTATCAGCCCCAGCATTTT.

The genes are TRBV6-5 and TRBJ1-6, with 8 nucleotides matching TRBD1. CDR3 length: 13 amino acids. Germline V gene lookup returns CDR1 MNHEY and CDR2 SVGAGI. V gave up 4 bases and J gave up 9 bases; unmatched junction bases: 2. CDR3 bases: TGTGCCAGCAGTTCCAGGGGGCCTTCACCCCTCCACTTT. Residues: CASSSRGPSPLHF.

The chain links TRBV11-3 to TRBJ1-1; no clear D. This CDR3 region has 13 residues. CDR1 is SGHNT, CDR2 YENEEA, per germline. Trimming cost V 0 bases and J 4 bases, with 6 bases left between them. The CDR3 region has the DNA TGTGCCAGCAGCTTAGAGGAGTCCACTGAAGCTTTCTTT. This gives the protein CASSLEESTEAFF.

V and J are TRBV2 and TRBJ2-2, with 11 positions matching TRBD1. The junction had 3 bases not matched to a gene; V was cut back by 6 bases and J by 6 bases. Looked up from germline, CDR1 is SNHLY and CDR2 is FYNNEI. The CDR3 runs to 14 residues. This CDR3 reads CASREGQGAGELFF. The CDR3 region has the DNA TGTGCCAGCAGAGAGGGACAGGGGGCCGGGGAGCTGTTTTTT.

The V gene is TRBV7-2, the J gene TRBJ2-5; 7 nucleotides align to TRBD2. The CDR3 contains 16 residues. After removal of 3 bases from V and 1 base from J, the junction contained 8 bases not matched to a gene. The V gene's germline CDR1 is SGHTA and CDR2 FQGNSA. In DNA form, the CDR3 reads TGTGCCAGCAGCTTCCTCTCGGCTAGCGGCCAAGAGACCCAGTACTTC. Residues: CASSFLSASGQETQYF.

V gene TRBV27 combines with J gene TRBJ1-2, with TRBD1 as a possible D gene (6 bases). V shed 4 bases and J shed 5 bases, with 20 bases lying between them. CDR1 and CDR2 from the germline V gene are MNHEY and SMNVEV (reference sequence). The CDR3 is 16 residues long. Here the CDR3 DNA reads TGTGCCAGCAGTTCAACCCCCTACCCTACAGGGTATGGCTACACCTTC. This codes for CASSSTPYPTGYGYTF.

The genes are TRBV19 and TRBJ1-3; 8 positions match TRBD1. Germline V gene data show CDR1 as LNHDA and CDR2 as SQIVND (reference sequence). This CDR3 has 14 residues. Unmatched junction bases numbered 9, after V lost 6 bases and J lost 8 bases. CDR3 in amino acids: CASSPDRAKDTIYF. CDR3 in DNA: TGTGCCAGTAGCCCGGACAGGGCTAAGGACACCATATATTTT.

This chain joins TRBV11-2 and TRBJ2-7, with TRBD1 identical over 7 bases. Germline CDR1 is SGHAT and CDR2 is FQNNGV. J gave up 1 base and V 6 bases, and 3 bases lay outside the gene matches. The CDR3 totals 13 residues. This chain's CDR3 is CASRTGPSYEQYF. The CDR3 DNA reads as TGTGCCAGCAGGACAGGGCCTTCCTACGAGCAGTACTTC.

The CDR3 DNA sequence: TGTGCCTCCGAACAGGCTCCTGGAAACACCATATATTTT. This gives the protein CASEQAPGNTIYF. The chain couples TRBV19 to TRBJ1-3; tentatively, D is TRBD1 (5 bases). The germline gives CDR1 LNHDA, CDR2 SQIVND (reference sequence). This CDR3 contains 13 residues. Trimming left V 11 bases short and J 2 bases short, with 13 bases between.

This rearrangement joins TRBV5-1 to TRBJ2-7, with a possible D match to TRBD1 (7 bases). Germline CDR1 reads SGHRS; CDR2 reads YFSETQ. Trimming stripped 0 bases from V and 0 bases from J, with 10 bases between. CDR3 length: 15 amino acids. The CDR3 coding sequence is TGCGCCAGCAGCTTGGGCGGGACAGACTCCTACGAGCAGTACTTC. Translating gives CASSLGGTDSYEQYF.

The chain uses TRBV5-1 and TRBJ2-5, with 7 bases that match TRBD1. This CDR3 comprises 14 residues. Trimming took 4 bases from V and 4 from J; bases not matched to a gene: 7. CDR1 and CDR2 (germline): SGHRS, YFSETQ. CDR3 coding DNA: TGCGCCAGCAGCCAGGGACAGTCCCTAGAGACCCAGTACTTC. This encodes CASSQGQSLETQYF.

The V call is TRBV30, the J call TRBJ1-1; a possible D gene is TRBD1 (5 bases). Germline CDR1 reads GTSNPN; CDR2 reads SVGIG (reference sequence). Trimming shortened V by 0 bases and J by 10 bases, and 9 bases separated the two germline ends. This CDR3 is built from 11 residues. This chain's CDR3 is CAWSVHRGAFF. In nucleotides, the CDR3 is TGTGCCTGGAGTGTACATAGGGGAGCTTTCTTT.

V is TRBV28 and J is TRBJ1-1; D uncertain. Germline V CDR1 and CDR2: MDHEN, SYDVKM. The ends were cut back, 1 base at V and 1 base at J, with 7 bases in the middle. The CDR3 sequence is 14 residues long. The CDR3 region has the DNA TGTGCCAGCAGTTTATCTGCAGGGAACACTGAAGCTTTCTTT. The encoded protein is CASSLSAGNTEAFF.